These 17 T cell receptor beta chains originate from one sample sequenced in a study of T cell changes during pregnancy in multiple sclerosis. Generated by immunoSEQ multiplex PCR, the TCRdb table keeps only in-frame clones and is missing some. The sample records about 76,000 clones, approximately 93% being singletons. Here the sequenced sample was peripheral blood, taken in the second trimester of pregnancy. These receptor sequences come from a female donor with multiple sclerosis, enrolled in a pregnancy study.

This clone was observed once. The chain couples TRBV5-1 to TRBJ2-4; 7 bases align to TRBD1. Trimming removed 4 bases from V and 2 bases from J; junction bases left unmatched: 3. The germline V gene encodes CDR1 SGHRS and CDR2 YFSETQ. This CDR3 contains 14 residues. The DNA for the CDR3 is TGCGCCAGCAGCGTACAGGGGCCCAAAAACATTCAGTACTTC. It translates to CASSVQGPKNIQYF.

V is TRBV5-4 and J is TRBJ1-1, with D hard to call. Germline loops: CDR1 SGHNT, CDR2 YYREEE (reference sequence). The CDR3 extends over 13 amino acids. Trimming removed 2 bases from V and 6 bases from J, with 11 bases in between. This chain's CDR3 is CASSFGIGSEAFF. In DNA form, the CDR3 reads TGTGCCAGCAGCTTCGGGATCGGGTCTGAAGCTTTCTTT.

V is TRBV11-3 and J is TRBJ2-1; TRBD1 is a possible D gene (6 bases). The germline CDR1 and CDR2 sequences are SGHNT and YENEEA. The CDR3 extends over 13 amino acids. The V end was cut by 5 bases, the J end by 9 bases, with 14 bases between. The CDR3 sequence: CASSTTGIAEQFF. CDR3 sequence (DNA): TGTGCCAGCAGCACCACAGGGATTGCTGAGCAGTTCTTC.

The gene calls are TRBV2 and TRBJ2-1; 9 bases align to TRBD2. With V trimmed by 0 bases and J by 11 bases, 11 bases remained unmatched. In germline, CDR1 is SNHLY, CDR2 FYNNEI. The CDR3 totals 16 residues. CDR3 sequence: CASSEALQVSGGKQFF. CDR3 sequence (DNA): TGTGCCAGCAGTGAAGCGCTTCAGGTTAGCGGGGGAAAGCAGTTCTTC.

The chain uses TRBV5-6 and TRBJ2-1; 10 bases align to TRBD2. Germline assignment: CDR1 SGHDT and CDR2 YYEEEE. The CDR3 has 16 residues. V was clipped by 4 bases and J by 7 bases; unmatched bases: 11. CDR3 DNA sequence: TGTGCCAGCAGCCGGCGAGCGGGGGGGCCTTTAAATGAGCAGTTCTTC. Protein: CASSRRAGGPLNEQFF. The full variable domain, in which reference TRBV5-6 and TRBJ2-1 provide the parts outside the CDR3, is DAGVTQSPTHLIKTRGQQVTLRCSPKSGHDTVSWYQQALGQGPQFIFQYYEEEERQRGNFPDRFSGHQFPNYSSELNVNALLLGDSALYLCASSRRAGGPLNEQFFGPGTRLTVL.

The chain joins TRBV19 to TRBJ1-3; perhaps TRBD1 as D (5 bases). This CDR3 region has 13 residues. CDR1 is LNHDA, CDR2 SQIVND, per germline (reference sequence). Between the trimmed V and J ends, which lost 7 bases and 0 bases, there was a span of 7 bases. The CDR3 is CASTQGSGNTIYF. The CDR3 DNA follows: TGTGCCAGTACTCAGGGCTCTGGAAACACCATATATTTT.

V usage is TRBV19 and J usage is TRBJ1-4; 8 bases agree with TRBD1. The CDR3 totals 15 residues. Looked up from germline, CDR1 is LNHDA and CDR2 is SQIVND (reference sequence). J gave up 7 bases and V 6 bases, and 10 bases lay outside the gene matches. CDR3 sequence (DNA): TGTGCCAGTAGCTCAACCGGGACAGGAGTTGAAAAACTGTTTTTT. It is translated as CASSSTGTGVEKLFF.

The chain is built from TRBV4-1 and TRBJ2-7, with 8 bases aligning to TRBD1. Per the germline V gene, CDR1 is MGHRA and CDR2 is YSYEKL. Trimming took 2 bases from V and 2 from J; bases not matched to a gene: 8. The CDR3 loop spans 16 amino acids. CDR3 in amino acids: CASSQLSGGPAYEQYF. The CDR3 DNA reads TGCGCCAGCAGCCAATTATCAGGGGGCCCTGCCTACGAGCAGTACTTC.

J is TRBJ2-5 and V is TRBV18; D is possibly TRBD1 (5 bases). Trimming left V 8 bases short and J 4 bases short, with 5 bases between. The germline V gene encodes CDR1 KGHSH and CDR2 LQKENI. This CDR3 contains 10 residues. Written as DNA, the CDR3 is TGTGCCAGCAGGGGAGAGACCCAGTACTTC. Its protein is CASRGETQYF.

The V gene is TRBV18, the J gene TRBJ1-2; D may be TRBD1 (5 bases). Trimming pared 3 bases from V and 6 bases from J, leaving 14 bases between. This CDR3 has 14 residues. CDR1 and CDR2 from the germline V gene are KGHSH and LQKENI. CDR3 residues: CASSPGLEKDGYTF. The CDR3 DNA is TGTGCCAGCTCACCGGGACTTGAAAAGGATGGCTACACCTTC.

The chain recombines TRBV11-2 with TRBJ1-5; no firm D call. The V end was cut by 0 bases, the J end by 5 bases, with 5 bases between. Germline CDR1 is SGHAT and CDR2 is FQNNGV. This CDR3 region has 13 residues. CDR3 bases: TGTGCCAGCAGCTTAGATCTATATCAGCCCCAGCATTTT. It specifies CASSLDLYQPQHF.

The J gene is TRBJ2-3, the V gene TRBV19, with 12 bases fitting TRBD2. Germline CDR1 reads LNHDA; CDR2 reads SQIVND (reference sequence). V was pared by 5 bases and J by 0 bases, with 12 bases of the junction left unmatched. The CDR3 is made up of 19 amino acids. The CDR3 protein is CASSRPPATSGGSTDTQYF. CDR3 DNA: TGTGCCAGTAGTCGCCCTCCGGCGACTAGCGGGGGTAGCACAGATACGCAGTATTTT.

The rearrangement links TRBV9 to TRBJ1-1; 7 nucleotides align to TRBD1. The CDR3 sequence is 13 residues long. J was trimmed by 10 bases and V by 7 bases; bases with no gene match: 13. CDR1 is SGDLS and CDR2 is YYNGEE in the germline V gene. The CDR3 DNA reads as TGTGCCAGCTCTTCCGCAGGGGGAGAAGGAGCTTTCTTT. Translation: CASSSAGGEGAFF.

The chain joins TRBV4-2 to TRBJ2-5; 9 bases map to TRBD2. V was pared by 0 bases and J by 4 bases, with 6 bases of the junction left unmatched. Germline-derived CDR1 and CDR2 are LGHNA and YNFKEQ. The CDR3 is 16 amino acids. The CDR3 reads CASSQEGGGARETQYF. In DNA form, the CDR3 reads TGTGCCAGCAGCCAAGAAGGCGGGGGGGCCAGAGAGACCCAGTACTTC.

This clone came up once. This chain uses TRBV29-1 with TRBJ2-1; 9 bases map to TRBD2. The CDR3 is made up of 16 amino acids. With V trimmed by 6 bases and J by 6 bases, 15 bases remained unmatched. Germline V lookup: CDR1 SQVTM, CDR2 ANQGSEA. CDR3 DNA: TGCAGCGTCGAGACCCAAGCGGGGGGCCTCCCCAATGAGCAGTTCTTC. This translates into CSVETQAGGLPNEQFF.

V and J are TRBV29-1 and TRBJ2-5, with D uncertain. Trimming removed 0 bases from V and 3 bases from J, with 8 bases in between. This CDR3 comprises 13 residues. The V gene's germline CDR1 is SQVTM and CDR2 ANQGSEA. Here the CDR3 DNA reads TGCAGCGTTGAAGATGGGCAGAAAGAGACCCAGTACTTC. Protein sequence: CSVEDGQKETQYF.

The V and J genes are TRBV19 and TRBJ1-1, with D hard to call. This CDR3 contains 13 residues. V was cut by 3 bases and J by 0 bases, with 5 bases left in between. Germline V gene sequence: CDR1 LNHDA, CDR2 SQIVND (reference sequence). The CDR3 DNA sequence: TGTGCCAGTAGTATGACACTGAACACTGAAGCTTTCTTT. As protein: CASSMTLNTEAFF. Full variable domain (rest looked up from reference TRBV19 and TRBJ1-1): DGGITQSPKYLFRKEGQNVTLSCEQNLNHDAMYWYRQDPGQGLRLIYYSQIVNDFQKGDIAEGYSVSREKKESFPLTVTSAQKNPTAFYLCASSMTLNTEAFFGQGTRLTVV.